This entry concerns a single TCR beta chain. CDR1 is DFQATT, CDR2 SNEGSKA, per germline (reference sequence). The CDR3 consists of 13 residues. A 6-nucleotide sample barcode was carried by the UMIs, which template switching added. TCRdb reprocessed the 5' RACE reads; each CDR3 protein has one entry and no DNA is given. The clone table shows about 210,000 distinct CDR3 sequences, with the ten largest holding roughly 1.5%. The record originates from a study of monozygotic twins with inflammatory bowel disease. The chain links TRBV20-1 to TRBJ2-1; there is no DNA to check the TCRdb D call of TRBD1. The receptor comes from a human donor with ulcerative colitis or Crohn's disease, or a healthy co-twin of an affected twin (not recorded which). Sequencing used blood. CDR3: CSAIPPRGHEQFF.